This T cell receptor (beta chain) was identified during a study of blood T cell repertoires in COVID-19. This clone was counted between two and nine times. Assay: immunoSEQ multiplex PCR; the TCRdb copy retains only in-frame clones and omits some. The sample holds 150,000 or so clones; around 83% are singletons and the top ten take less than 1%. The V and J ends lost 4 bases and 1 base respectively, with 9 bases between them. The CDR3 has 14 residues. CDR1 and CDR2 from the germline V gene are SGDLS and YYNGEE. The V and J genes are TRBV9 and TRBJ1-3; TRBD1 is a possible D gene (5 bases). The origin of this receptor is a man in his late teens or twenties with acute or convalescent COVID-19. Sequenced sample: peripheral blood. The CDR3 bases are TGTGCCAGCAGCCTCAGGACATCTGGAAACACCATATATTTT. Translation: CASSLRTSGNTIYF.